This TCR beta chain is from a study of breast tumors, draining lymph nodes, adjacent tissues. Many counts were recorded for this clonotype. TCRdb reprocessed the multiplex PCR reads with MiXCR, giving one entry per CDR3 protein. The table shows 66,000 or so distinct CDR3 sequences, with approximately 47% occurring only once. This receptor was obtained from a female donor with breast cancer. Some clones in this sample may be carry-over from other donors' samples. Sequencing was performed on breast tumor tissue.

The CDR3 nucleotides are TGTGCCAGCAGTTACTCCACAGTCACAGATACGCAGTATTTT. Amino acid sequence: CASSYSTVTDTQYF. The V gene is TRBV6-2 or TRBV6-3, the J gene TRBJ2-3; D not certain. The V end lost 0 bases, the J end lost 2 bases, and 6 bases lay between the germline ends. The CDR3 has 14 residues. Germline-derived CDR1 and CDR2 are MNHEY and SVGEGT.